These T cell receptor beta chains were read from a single sample in a study of shared clonotypes between healthy human individuals. The repertoire was sequenced with immunoSEQ multiplex PCR; TCRdb's copy has only in-frame clones and lacks some. The sample shows about 2.4 million clones, approximately 94% of them seen only once. The specimen was naive CD4+ T cells from PBMCs. Every receptor here comes from a man aged 18-30 years in good health. Some clones in this sample may be carry-over from other donors' samples. Both conserved end residues are part of each CDR3. D genes are given only for firm matches. A clone size is listed for some rows: how often the clone was seen (once, few, many), or a class if it is expanded.

CDR3 DNA | CDR3 protein | J gene | clone size | CDR3 length | V gene | D gene
TGCGCCAGCAGCTTACCGACTTGGGCCGAAAACATTCAGTACTTC | CASSLPTWAENIQYF | TRBJ2-4 | - | 15 | TRBV4-1 | -
TGTGCCAGCAGTTACCACCGAGGCGCTGGGGGAGCTTTCTTT | CASSYHRGAGGAFF | TRBJ1-1 | - | 14 | TRBV6-5 | -
TGTGCCAGCAGCTTAGCAGAGTTCAGCTCCTACGAGCAGTACTTC | CASSLAEFSSYEQYF | TRBJ2-7 | - | 15 | TRBV7-8 | -
TGCGCCAGCAGCCAGGGACAGTTCCCTGAAGCTTTCTTT | CASSQGQFPEAFF | TRBJ1-1 | once | 13 | TRBV5-1 | TRBD1
TGCGCCAGCAGCTTGGAGGGGCGGGCGGTCGAAAAACTGTTTTTT | CASSLEGRAVEKLFF | TRBJ1-4 | - | 15 | TRBV5-1 | -
TGTGCCAGCAGCTTAGGGGCTAGCGCAACCTACGAGCAGTACTTC | CASSLGASATYEQYF | TRBJ2-7 | - | 15 | TRBV11-2 | -
TGTGCCAGCAGTTATCTAGCGGGAAGCACCGGGGAGCTGTTTTTT | CASSYLAGSTGELFF | TRBJ2-2 | once | 15 | TRBV2 | TRBD2
TGTGCCAGCAGTACCCTACTAACTAGCGGGAAAACCTACGAGCAGTACTTC | CASSTLLTSGKTYEQYF | TRBJ2-7 | - | 17 | TRBV27 | TRBD2
TGCGCCAGCAGCCTAATCGGGTTAAACACTGAAGCTTTCTTT | CASSLIGLNTEAFF | TRBJ1-1 | - | 14 | TRBV5-1 | -
TGTGCCAGCAGTAAACCACAGGCGTCCCAGCCCCAGCATTTT | CASSKPQASQPQHF | TRBJ1-5 | - | 14 | TRBV6-5 | -
TGTGCCAGCTCACCAATCGGACAGGCGGGGATCGGGGAGCTGTTTTTT | CASSPIGQAGIGELFF | TRBJ2-2 | - | 16 | TRBV18 | -
TGTGCCAGCAGCCAGGACACAATCTTCACTGGAAACACCATATATTTT | CASSQDTIFTGNTIYF | TRBJ1-3 | - | 16 | TRBV7-9 | -
TGCGCCAGCAGCCAAGGGGCTTGGGGAGGAAGGAACACTGAAGCTTTCTTT | CASSQGAWGGRNTEAFF | TRBJ1-1 | - | 17 | TRBV4-3 | -
TGTGCCAGTAGGGCGTCGGGGGACGGGTGGGCTGGAGAGACCCAGTACTTC | CASRASGDGWAGETQYF | TRBJ2-5 | - | 17 | TRBV19 | -
TGTGCCAGCAGCTTGGGGCAGGATGAAAAACTGTTTTTT | CASSLGQDEKLFF | TRBJ1-4 | - | 13 | TRBV5-4 | -
TGCGCCAGCACCCGTGAAGGGAACTATGGCTACACCTTC | CASTREGNYGYTF | TRBJ1-2 | - | 13 | TRBV5-1 | -
TGTGCCAGCTCCTCCGGAGGCGGTAGCTACGAGCAGTACTTC | CASSSGGGSYEQYF | TRBJ2-7 | - | 14 | TRBV18 | -
TGTGCCATCAGTGAGGTTGGGGACAATGAGCAGTTCTTC | CAISEVGDNEQFF | TRBJ2-1 | - | 13 | TRBV10-3 | -
TGTGCCAGTAATGCTCGCCAGGGGAAGGAGACCCAGTACTTC | CASNARQGKETQYF | TRBJ2-5 | - | 14 | TRBV28 | -
TGTGCCAGCTGTAGGTTATCAGGGAACACTGAAGCTTTCTTT | CASCRLSGNTEAFF | TRBJ1-1 | - | 14 | TRBV14 | -
TGTGCCAGCAGCTCGCGTGGGACAGGGGGCACGGGGGATGAAAAACTGTTTTTT | CASSSRGTGGTGDEKLFF | TRBJ1-4 | - | 18 | TRBV9 | TRBD1
TGTGCCTGGAGTGCCCCAGGGAAGAGCACAGATACGCAGTATTTT | CAWSAPGKSTDTQYF | TRBJ2-3 | - | 15 | TRBV30 | -
TGTGCCAGCAGTGACCCAGTTTCTGAAGCTTTCTTT | CASSDPVSEAFF | TRBJ1-1 | - | 12 | TRBV25-1 | -
TGTGCCAGCAGGGTTGGAGCCCCAGGACCCGAGACCCAGTACTTC | CASRVGAPGPETQYF | TRBJ2-5 | - | 15 | TRBV6-1 | -
TGCAGCGTTGTCCGCACCGGGACTAGCGGAACCTACGAGCAGTACTTC | CSVVRTGTSGTYEQYF | TRBJ2-7 | - | 16 | TRBV29-1 | TRBD2
TGCGCCAGCAGTCCGGGACCGAGCGAAAGGCAGTACTTC | CASSPGPSERQYF | TRBJ2-7 | - | 13 | TRBV5-1 | -
TGTGCCATCAGGGCGGGGACAGGGGACTATGGCTACACCTTC | CAIRAGTGDYGYTF | TRBJ1-2 | - | 14 | TRBV10-3 | TRBD1
TGTGCCAGCAGCCCAACCCTTAGGTCCGGGGAGCTGTTTTTT | CASSPTLRSGELFF | TRBJ2-2 | - | 14 | TRBV7-3 | -
TGTGCCAGCAGCTTTTCTCCGGGACAGGGGGTCAGAAGTGAAAAACTGTTTTTT | CASSFSPGQGVRSEKLFF | TRBJ1-4 | - | 18 | TRBV5-4 | TRBD1
TGTGCCAGCAGCGAAGACAGGATCCCTGAAGCTTTCTTT | CASSEDRIPEAFF | TRBJ1-1 | - | 13 | TRBV28 | -
TGTGCCAGCAGCACGACAGGGGGCTCGGATCAGCCCCAGCATTTT | CASSTTGGSDQPQHF | TRBJ1-5 | - | 15 | TRBV4-2 | TRBD1
TGTGCCAGCGCCATGGTCGGGTCCACAGATACGCAGTATTTT | CASAMVGSTDTQYF | TRBJ2-3 | - | 14 | TRBV9 | -
TGTGCCAGCAGTACACGGGAGACCCAGTACTTC | CASSTRETQYF | TRBJ2-5 | - | 11 | TRBV28 | -
TGTGCCAGTACGAGAGGGTTGCCTGAAGCTTTCTTT | CASTRGLPEAFF | TRBJ1-1 | - | 12 | TRBV19 | -
TGTGCCAGCAGGCCAAACCGGGACAGACAATTCTATGGCTACACCTTC | CASRPNRDRQFYGYTF | TRBJ1-2 | - | 16 | TRBV27 | TRBD1
TGTGCCAGCAGCCCTGGAGGGGGCGGGGGGGAGACCCAGTACTTC | CASSPGGGGGETQYF | TRBJ2-5 | - | 15 | TRBV28 | -
TGCGCCAGCAGATTTGACACCAACTCCTACGAGCAGTACTTC | CASRFDTNSYEQYF | TRBJ2-7 | - | 14 | TRBV10-2 | -
TGCGCCAGCAGCCAAGGGGGGCTAGCGGGAGAGGACGAGCAGTACTTC | CASSQGGLAGEDEQYF | TRBJ2-7 | - | 16 | TRBV4-1 | TRBD2
TGTGCCAGCAGCGCCGACCAGAACACTGAAGCTTTCTTT | CASSADQNTEAFF | TRBJ1-1 | - | 13 | TRBV9 | -
TGTGCCAGCAGTTACTGGTCCACCGGGGAGCTGTTTTTT | CASSYWSTGELFF | TRBJ2-2 | - | 13 | TRBV6-5 | -
TGTGCCAGCAGCTTAGAGAGTAGCTGGACTGAAGCTTTCTTT | CASSLESSWTEAFF | TRBJ1-1 | - | 14 | TRBV7-9 | -
TGTGCCAGCAGCTGGGACAGAAACAATGAGCAGTTCTTC | CASSWDRNNEQFF | TRBJ2-1 | - | 13 | TRBV7-3 | TRBD1
TGTGCCAGCTCTTCTGGACGGGGCAATCAGCCCCAGCATTTT | CASSSGRGNQPQHF | TRBJ1-5 | - | 14 | TRBV18 | -
TGTGCCAGCAGACAGGGGGCGCGGAACTATGGCTACACCTTC | CASRQGARNYGYTF | TRBJ1-2 | - | 14 | TRBV6-5 | TRBD1
TGTGCCAGCAGCGTAGATCGGGAGTTAGATACGCAGTATTTT | CASSVDRELDTQYF | TRBJ2-3 | - | 14 | TRBV9 | -